This T cell receptor (beta chain) was found in a study of blood T cell repertoires in COVID-19. Turning to the study itself: PBMCs, B-cell-depleted T cells, or T cells provided the cDNA or gDNA that made up the material.

The CDR3 has 13 residues. The V gene end was trimmed by 6 bases and the J gene end by 2 bases; junction bases not matched to a gene: 4. Germline CDR1 and CDR2: SGDLS and YYNGEE. In the original workflow: Amplification with reference gene primers provided the estimates of nucleated cell counts. Clones were read by immunoSEQ multiplex PCR, and TCRdb kept only the in-frame ones, dropping some. The DNA was the basis for D and trimming; V, J and clone size are from that table. Altogether 150,000 to 200,000 clones are present, roughly four fifths being singletons, with the ten largest covering 9.5% to 11%.

This clonotype was obtained from a man aged 60 to 69 with active or convalescent COVID-19. V and J are TRBV9 and TRBJ2-5, with TRBD2 matching 7 bases. Sequencing input: peripheral blood. As DNA, the CDR3 is TGTGCCAGCACGGGAGGAAAGCAAGAGACCCAGTACTTC. Translation: CASTGGKQETQYF.